Listed below are T cell receptor beta chains from one sample, sequenced in a study of post-analysis software for immune sequencing data. Each CDR3 protein is one row after TCRdb ran MiXCR on the PCR reads. The repertoire consists of about 540,000 distinct CDR3 sequences, with 34% occurring once and the leading ten covering approximately 6%. Sample: blood. These receptor sequences come from a girl younger than 18 with multiple sclerosis. Both conserved end residues are part of each CDR3. Each record gives: clone size, D gene, V gene, CDR3 length, J gene, CDR3 DNA, CDR3 protein. A D gene is named only where the DNA matches it firmly. Size values are once, few and many counts, or a class for expanded clones, and some rows have none.

.	TRBD1	TRBV20-1	15	TRBJ1-4	TGCAGTGCTAGAGACGAACAGGGGGGGAATGAAAAACTGTTTTTT	CSARDEQGGNEKLFF
few	.	TRBV5-1	16	TRBJ2-7	TGCGCCAGCAGCTTGGCCGTAGGCCAGAGAACCTACGAGCAGTACTTC	CASSLAVGQRTYEQYF
few	TRBD2	TRBV11-2	14	TRBJ2-5	TGTGCCAGCAGCGTAAGCGGGGGCGGGGAGACCCAGTACTTC	CASSVSGGGETQYF
.	.	TRBV7-6	14	TRBJ1-1	TGTGCCAGCAGCTCCCTAACAGGGCTCGCTGAAGCTTTCTTT	CASSSLTGLAEAFF
few	TRBD1	TRBV20-1	14	TRBJ1-2	TGCAGTGCTACATCCTCACAGGGGAGGCAGGGCTACACCTTC	CSATSSQGRQGYTF
few	.	TRBV11-2	16	TRBJ2-7	TGTGCCAGCAGCTTAGATGGTGGAGACAGCTACTACGAGCAGTACTTC	CASSLDGGDSYYEQYF
.	TRBD1	TRBV6-1	16	TRBJ1-2	TGTGCCAGCAGTGAAGCCCTGACAGGGGGCGCCTTTGGCTACACCTTC	CASSEALTGGAFGYTF
.	TRBD1	TRBV12-3/TRBV12-4	14	TRBJ2-7	TGTGCCAGCAGTTCGGACAGGATAGTCAACGAGCAGTACTTC	CASSSDRIVNEQYF
.	.	TRBV5-1	14	TRBJ1-2	TGCGCCAGCAGCCCTCGAGCAGTCAACTATGGCTACACCTTC	CASSPRAVNYGYTF
few	.	TRBV20-1	15	TRBJ2-7	TGCAGTGCTACCTCAGTCGCGGCAGGATGGACCGAGCAGTACTTC	CSATSVAAGWTEQYF
few	TRBD1	TRBV5-1	14	TRBJ1-2	TGCGCCAGCAGCCCCTGGGACAGGGGCGATGGCTACACCTTC	CASSPWDRGDGYTF
.	.	TRBV5-6	18	TRBJ1-4	TGTGCCAGCAGCTTGGGCCGGCTGCAAAGTGCAACTAATGAAAAACTGTTTTTT	CASSLGRLQSATNEKLFF
.	TRBD2	TRBV7-9	15	TRBJ2-3	TGTGCCAGCAGCTTCGGGACTACCCTCACAGATACGCAGTATTTT	CASSFGTTLTDTQYF
.	.	TRBV29-1	13	TRBJ2-7	TGCAGCGGCCGCCCCGCGGGTTCCTACGAGCAGTACTTC	CSGRPAGSYEQYF
.	.	TRBV9	13	TRBJ1-1	TGTGCCAGCAGCGTAGCGGGGCTGACTGAAGCTTTCTTT	CASSVAGLTEAFF
.	.	TRBV13	14	TRBJ1-2	TGTGCCAGCAGCCCCGGCAGGGCTGACTATGGCTACACCTTC	CASSPGRADYGYTF
.	.	TRBV27	17	TRBJ2-2	TGTGCCAGCAGTTTCCCCCCGGCCTCCGGGTCTGCGGGGGAGCTGTTTTTT	CASSFPPASGSAGELFF
.	.	TRBV20-1	10	TRBJ2-1	TGCAGTGCTAGTCTTAGTGAGCAGTTCTTC	CSASLSEQFF
.	.	TRBV5-1	16	TRBJ2-1	TGCGCCAGCAGCTTGGCCCCGGGGGTGTTCTACAATGAGCAGTTCTTC	CASSLAPGVFYNEQFF
.	TRBD1	TRBV27	13	TRBJ1-2	TGTGCCAACAGTTTAGGGGGCAGGCCGGGCTACACCTTC	CANSLGGRPGYTF
.	.	TRBV13	15	TRBJ1-1	TGTGCCAGCAGCTCCGTGAGGGAGGTGAACACTGAAGCTTTCTTT	CASSSVREVNTEAFF
.	TRBD1	TRBV19	15	TRBJ2-1	TGTGCCAGCACAACAGGGGCCGGACGTAACAATGAGCAGTTCTTC	CASTTGAGRNNEQFF
few	.	TRBV5-5	16	TRBJ2-5	TGTGCCAGCAGCGTTGGGGTATTGGACTTTCAAGAGACCCAGTACTTC	CASSVGVLDFQETQYF
few	TRBD1	TRBV20-1	16	TRBJ2-5	TGCAGTGCGAACGCCGTCGGGACAGGGACTCAAGAGACCCAGTACTTC	CSANAVGTGTQETQYF
.	.	TRBV20-1	15	TRBJ2-3	TGCAGTGCTAGGGTTGGGGGAAGTAGCACAGATACGCAGTATTTT	CSARVGGSSTDTQYF
few	.	TRBV14	12	TRBJ2-4	TGTGCCAGCAGCCCCACACGGAACATTCAGTACTTC	CASSPTRNIQYF
.	.	TRBV6-5	15	TRBJ2-5	TGTGCCAGCAGACCTCCGGGGCAGGGGAACGATGAGCAGTACTTC	CASRPPGQGNDEQYF
.	TRBD1	TRBV24-1	15	TRBJ2-1	TGTGCCACCAGTGATTCGAACAGGGGCCACAATGAGCAGTTCTTC	CATSDSNRGHNEQFF
few	.	TRBV28	10	TRBJ1-2	TGTGCCAGCAGTAGGAAGGGCTACACCTTC	CASSRKGYTF
.	.	TRBV6-1	14	TRBJ1-5	TGTGCCAGCAGGGTTCTAGACAGTAATCAGCCCCAGCATTTT	CASRVLDSNQPQHF
once	TRBD1	TRBV5-1	17	TRBJ2-7	TGCGCCAGCAGCTTCTACGTGTCAGGACAGGGGCCCTACGAGCAGTACTTC	CASSFYVSGQGPYEQYF
many	.	TRBV29-1	16	TRBJ2-5	TGCAGCGTTGAAGTGGGGGTGGACTTTCCCCAAGAGACCCAGTACTTC	CSVEVGVDFPQETQYF
.	.	TRBV3-1	14	TRBJ1-2	TGTGCCAGCAGCCAAGATGACGGACTCTATGGCTACACCTTC	CASSQDDGLYGYTF
.	.	TRBV20-1	14	TRBJ2-3	TGCAGTGCTAGACAACAGGGTTTCGCAGATACGCAGTATTTT	CSARQQGFADTQYF
.	.	TRBV20-1	12	TRBJ2-1	TGCAGTGCCGTGTCGATGGGCAATGAGCAGTTCTTC	CSAVSMGNEQFF
.	TRBD1	TRBV6-6	14	TRBJ2-7	TGTGCCAGCTCGGTGGGGACAGGGGTCTACGAGCAGTACTTC	CASSVGTGVYEQYF
few	TRBD1	TRBV7-6	17	TRBJ2-7	TGTGCCAGCAGCCCCAACACAGGGGGCATATCCTACAATGAGCAGTACTTC	CASSPNTGGISYNEQYF
few	TRBD1	TRBV7-9	14	TRBJ1-1	TGTGCCAGCAGCACCGGACAGGGGGACACTGAAGCTTTCTTT	CASSTGQGDTEAFF
.	.	TRBV7-3	14	TRBJ2-5	TGTGCCAACAGCTTAGGGACTGGGGGAGAGACCCAGTACTTC	CANSLGTGGETQYF
few	TRBD2	TRBV5-1	13	TRBJ2-1	TGCGCCAGCAGCTTGTGGGGACTAAATGAGCAGTTCTTC	CASSLWGLNEQFF
.	TRBD2	TRBV5-1	15	TRBJ2-5	TGCGCCAGCAGCACCCTCGTTGCGGGGGGGGAGACCCAGTACTTC	CASSTLVAGGETQYF
.	.	TRBV27	13	TRBJ1-1	TGTGCCAGCGCCCAGTGGGGGCGGACTGAAGCTTTCTTT	CASAQWGRTEAFF
.	.	TRBV6-5	12	TRBJ2-7	TGTGCCAGCAGGGACAGCTCCTACGAGCAGTACTTC	CASRDSSYEQYF
.	.	TRBV7-7	13	TRBJ2-5	TGTGCCAGCAGCTTAGATGGTAGAGAGACCCAGTACTTC	CASSLDGRETQYF
.	.	TRBV6-1	15	TRBJ2-4	TGTGCCAGCAGTGCCTCCGGGGGAACCAAAAACATTCAGTACTTC	CASSASGGTKNIQYF
few	.	TRBV3-1	17	TRBJ1-5	TGTGCCAGCAGCCAAGATATATTCGGGGGTACCCGAGGTGCCCAGCATTTT	CASSQDIFGGTRGAQHF
few	.	TRBV5-8	12	TRBJ2-3	TGTGCCAGCAGCTTGGCGCGAGCCAGGGAGTATTTT	CASSLARAREYF
few	.	TRBV10-3	13	TRBJ2-7	TGTGCCATTTCCCCGGGGTCCTCCTACGAGCAGTACTTC	CAISPGSSYEQYF
.	.	TRBV20-1	14	TRBJ2-7	TGCAGTGCTAGAGATTCGGCCCACGACTACGAGCAGTACTTC	CSARDSAHDYEQYF
few	TRBD1	TRBV29-1	13	TRBJ2-7	TGCAGCGTTGAAAGGGACAGCTCCTACGAGCAGTACTTC	CSVERDSSYEQYF
once	.	TRBV18	14	TRBJ1-2	TGTGCCAGCTCACCGCCGACACAGGCTGGGGGCTACACCTTC	CASSPPTQAGGYTF
few	.	TRBV7-2	14	TRBJ1-1	TGTGCCGGCAGCTTACAGGGAGGCGACACTGAAGCTTTCTTT	CAGSLQGGDTEAFF